Each of the 23 T cell receptor beta chains below was sequenced from the same sample in a study of CD8+CD57+ T cells in acquired aplastic anemia. It was genomic DNA that served as the template for profiling TCR beta VDJ and CDR3. One entry per CDR3 protein, called by TCRdb with MiXCR from the reads. Among 200,000 or so distinct CDR3 sequences, about three fifths were seen once, and the ten largest hold under 60%. Sequencing used sorted CD4+, CD8+, or CD8+CD57+ T cells (not recorded which) from PBMCs. These receptors were taken from a human donor with severe aplastic anemia or a healthy control (not recorded which).

This clonotype was counted ten times or more. The J gene is TRBJ1-2, the V gene TRBV2, with 9 bases that match TRBD1. Losses at the gene ends were 3 bases for V and 0 bases for J; bases not matched to a gene: 8. From germline, CDR1 is SNHLY and CDR2 FYNNEI. The CDR3 runs 17 residues. CDR3: CASSDGTGYSTNYGYTF. In DNA, the CDR3 is TGTGCCAGCAGTGACGGGACAGGGTATTCTACTAACTATGGCTACACCTTC.

The chain has TRBV10-3 and TRBJ1-5, with D tentatively TRBD1 (5 bases). The V end was cut by 3 bases, the J end by 6 bases, with 15 bases between. Germline V gene sequence: CDR1 ENHRY, CDR2 SYGVKD. The CDR3 has 15 residues. CDR3 amino acids: CAISDSQGSGQPQHF. DNA of the CDR3: TGTGCCATCAGTGATTCCCAGGGTTCAGGTCAGCCCCAGCATTTT.

This chain joins TRBV25-1 and TRBJ2-7; tentatively, D is TRBD2 (6 bases). Germline values: CDR1 MGHDK, CDR2 SYGVNS. The CDR3 has 13 amino acids. This chain's CDR3 is CARGGSYSYEQYF. CDR3 sequence (DNA): TGTGCTAGAGGAGGGTCGTACTCCTACGAGCAGTACTTC.

The genes are TRBV7-6 and TRBJ2-1; TRBD2 matches at 8 bases. Germline V gene lookup returns CDR1 SGHVS and CDR2 FNYEAQ. This CDR3 contains 15 residues. V trimming: 5 bases; J trimming: 3 bases; junction bases outside the gene matches: 6. The CDR3 nucleotides read TGTGCCAGCAGCCAAAGCGGGAGTGGCTACAATGAGCAGTTCTTC. This codes for CASSQSGSGYNEQFF.

This chain joins TRBV28 and TRBJ2-5, with D tentatively TRBD1 or TRBD2 (7 bases each). The germline V gene encodes CDR1 MDHEN and CDR2 SYDVKM. This CDR3 is 15 amino acids long. V lost 8 bases and J lost 4, with 20 bases in between. CDR3 coding DNA: TGTGCCAGCGACCTAACAGGGGAGGGACGAGAGACCCAGTACTTC. It yields the protein CASDLTGEGRETQYF.

In this sample, this clonotype turned up once. V usage is TRBV6-4 and J usage is TRBJ2-1, with D tentatively TRBD2 (6 bases). Germline V gene data show CDR1 as MRHNA and CDR2 as SNTAGT. V was pared by 4 bases and J by 5 bases, with 15 bases between. The CDR3 runs to 15 residues. The CDR3 protein is CASSGLGQQDNEQFF. CDR3 sequence (DNA): TGTGCCAGCAGTGGACTAGGGCAGCAGGACAATGAGCAGTTCTTC.

This chain links TRBV9 with TRBJ1-6; possible D gene TRBD1, 5 bases. The CDR3 runs 12 residues. V lost 3 bases to trimming and J lost 10 bases, with 8 bases between them. From germline, CDR1 is SGDLS and CDR2 YYNGEE. The CDR3 nucleotides read TGTGCCAGCAGCGGCACAGGCTCACCCCTCCACTTT. This codes for CASSGTGSPLHF.

The V and J genes are TRBV9 and TRBJ1-6; D is unresolved. This CDR3 comprises 13 residues. CDR1 is SGDLS, CDR2 YYNGEE, per germline. The V end lost 4 bases, the J end lost 7 bases, and 9 bases lay between the germline ends. DNA of the CDR3: TGTGCCAGCAGCCCGGAAATCAATTCACCCCTCCACTTT. Protein: CASSPEINSPLHF.

This chain uses TRBV15 with TRBJ1-1, with TRBD1 as a possible D gene (5 bases). The V end lost 3 bases, the J end lost 2 bases, and 10 bases lay between the germline ends. The CDR3 length is 14 residues. Germline V gene sequence: CDR1 LNHNV, CDR2 YYDKDF (reference sequence). The CDR3 is CATSSGGYNTEAFF. The CDR3, as DNA: TGTGCCACCAGCAGCGGGGGGTATAACACTGAAGCTTTCTTT.

The chain joins TRBV2 to TRBJ2-3; weak D call: TRBD2 (6 bases). Germline lookup yields CDR1 SNHLY and CDR2 FYNNEI. Deletions cut 3 bases from V and 2 bases from J, with 12 bases between. This CDR3 region has 15 residues. CDR3 coding DNA: TGTGCCAGCAGTGACGGCGGGACTTACACAGATACGCAGTATTTT. Translation gives CASSDGGTYTDTQYF. Full variable domain (missing parts from reference TRBV2 and TRBJ2-3): EPEVTQTPSHQVTQMGQEVILRCVPISNHLYFYWYRQILGQKVEFLVSFYNNEISEKSEIFDDQFSVERPDGSNFTLKIRSTKLEDSAMYFCASSDGGTYTDTQYFGPGTRLTVL.

This sequence joins TRBV15 and TRBJ1-2; TRBD1 agrees at 8 bases. Germline loops: CDR1 LNHNV, CDR2 YYDKDF (reference sequence). The CDR3 sequence is 16 residues long. V lost 4 bases and J lost 4; bases outside the gene matches: 11. The CDR3 loop reads CATSNTSGGFFYGYTF. DNA for the CDR3: TGTGCCACCAGCAATACCTCAGGGGGCTTTTTCTATGGCTACACCTTC.

With regard to this clonotype: The CDR3 does not close with the conserved phenylalanine or tryptophan, likely indicating a read error. It is unclear where the CDR3 begins or ends on the DNA, so no DNA is shown, and the CDR3 is as TCRdb lists it. The chain carries TRBV18 and TRBJ2-3; the table's D call, TRBD1, was not checked against the DNA. Germline-derived CDR1 and CDR2 are KGHSH and LQKENI. The CDR3 is 13 amino acids in total, end residues counted. CDR3 sequence: CASSEGQHRYAVV.

This chain links TRBV5-1 with TRBJ1-1; TRBD1 matches 7 bases. CDR1 and CDR2 (germline): SGHRS, YFSETQ. The CDR3 sequence is 14 residues long. V dropped 4 bases and J dropped 1; count of bases not matched to a gene: 4. The CDR3 DNA follows: TGCGCCAGCAGCCAGGGGGACGGGAACACTGAAGCTTTCTTT. Translation gives CASSQGDGNTEAFF.

This clonotype was recorded at least ten times. In nucleotides, the CDR3 is TGTGCTAGTGGTTTGGGACAACCCAATGAGCAGTTCTTC. Residues: CASGLGQPNEQFF. This sequence joins TRBV12-5 and TRBJ2-1; no clear D. The CDR3 length is 13 residues. V was pared by 1 base and J by 6 bases, with 7 bases between. From germline, CDR1 is LGHNT and CDR2 FRNRAP.

Details on this clonotype: Possible read error: a much larger clone is one base away. J is TRBJ1-5 and V is TRBV18, with D possibly TRBD1 on 6 matching bases. Trimming stripped 3 bases from V and 15 bases from J, with 12 bases between. The germline gives CDR1 KGHSH, CDR2 LQKENI. CDR3 length equals 11 residues. CDR3 sequence (DNA): TGTGCCAGCTCACCCGGGCAGGGGCGGCATTTT. This gives the protein CASSPGQGRHF.

This clonotype was found many times. The chain combines TRBV19 with TRBJ1-5; perhaps TRBD1 as D (5 bases). The CDR3 spans 14 residues. Trimming removed 8 bases at V and 0 bases at J, with 11 bases between. Germline values: CDR1 LNHDA, CDR2 SQIVND (reference sequence). The DNA of the CDR3 is TGTGCCAGTTCTAGGGGTGGTAGCAATCAGCCCCAGCATTTT. This gives the protein CASSRGGSNQPQHF. The complete variable domain, with remaining parts taken from reference TRBV19 and TRBJ1-5, reads DGGITQSPKYLFRKEGQNVTLSCEQNLNHDAMYWYRQDPGQGLRLIYYSQIVNDFQKGDIAEGYSVSREKKESFPLTVTSAQKNPTAFYLCASSRGGSNQPQHFGDGTRLSIL.

The chain carries TRBV2 and TRBJ2-5; D call uncertain. The germline V gene encodes CDR1 SNHLY and CDR2 FYNNEI. The germline V and J ends were trimmed by 6 bases and 2 bases, with 16 bases remaining between them. The length of the CDR3 is 15 residues. In DNA, the CDR3 is TGTGCCAGCAGGGAACAGTTGACCCGTCAAGAGACCCAGTACTTC. The encoded protein is CASREQLTRQETQYF.

The chain joins TRBV24-1 to TRBJ2-5; no reliable D call. Trimming stripped 1 base from V and 5 bases from J, with 4 bases between. Per germline, CDR1 KGHDR and CDR2 SFDVKD. The CDR3 length is 12 residues. The CDR3 DNA is TGTGCCACCAGTGATTTTTGGGAGACCCAGTACTTC. This gives the protein CATSDFWETQYF.

The chain has TRBV11-2 and TRBJ2-7, with a possible D match to TRBD1 (5 bases). Germline CDR1 is SGHAT and CDR2 is FQNNGV. The CDR3 is 15 residues long. V was pared by 5 bases and J by 2 bases, with 16 bases between. CDR3 nucleotide sequence: TGTGCCAGCAGCGTCAGGGTAATCGGCCCCTACGAGCAGTACTTC. Encoded protein: CASSVRVIGPYEQYF.

This sequence joins TRBV25-1 and TRBJ1-2; TRBD1 matches 10 bases. The germline gives CDR1 MGHDK, CDR2 SYGVNS. The V gene end was trimmed by 6 bases and the J gene end by 7 bases; junction bases not matched to a gene: 8. This CDR3 spans 14 amino acids. DNA of the CDR3: TGTGCCAGCAGCCGAAGGGACAGGGGTTTTGGCTACACCTTC. The encoded protein is CASSRRDRGFGYTF.

This rearrangement joins TRBV20-1 to TRBJ1-2; 8 positions match TRBD1. J gave up 2 bases and V 3 bases, and 11 bases lay outside the gene matches. The CDR3 covers 16 residues. The germline V gene encodes CDR1 DFQATT and CDR2 SNEGSKA (reference sequence). The CDR3 loop reads CSARRQGIGLNYGYTF. The CDR3, as DNA: TGCAGTGCTAGGAGACAGGGGATAGGCCTCAACTATGGCTACACCTTC.

This chain uses TRBV10-3 with TRBJ2-7; D is undetermined. The CDR3 covers 13 residues. CDR1 and CDR2 (germline): ENHRY, SYGVKD. V lost 3 bases to trimming and J lost 2 bases, with 8 bases between them. CDR3 in DNA: TGTGCCATCAGTGACAGCAAAGCCTACGAGCAGTACTTC. Its translation: CAISDSKAYEQYF.

The rearrangement joins TRBV7-9 to TRBJ2-7; 9 nucleotides agree with TRBD2. J lost 4 bases, V lost 5 bases, and 9 bases had no gene match. The CDR3 is 15 residues long. The germline CDR1 and CDR2 sequences are SEHNR and FQNEAQ (reference sequence). DNA of the CDR3: TGTGCCAGCAGCCAACAACTAGCGGGCGATTACGAGCAGTACTTC. Residues: CASSQQLAGDYEQYF.